This is a list of T cell receptor beta chains from one sample in a study of T cell responses to AZD1222 COVID-19 vaccine. Clones were read by immunoSEQ multiplex PCR, and TCRdb kept only the in-frame ones, dropping some. The table records 200,000 to 250,000 clones, roughly 91% of them present only once. The source was peripheral blood, collected on day 0 of MenACWY control vaccination. These receptors were collected from an adult in good health. Each CDR3 is given with its conserved first and last residue. Fields, in order: D gene, clone size, V gene, J gene, CDR3 protein, CDR3 DNA. D genes are given only for firm matches. Some rows mark clone size as missing; the rest say once, few, many or name a class of expanded clone.

D gene: -; clone size: -; V gene: TRBV5-4; J gene: TRBJ1-1; CDR3 protein: CASRATGVGDTEAFF; CDR3 DNA: TGTGCCAGCAGAGCAACGGGGGTAGGCGACACTGAAGCTTTCTTT
D gene: -; clone size: -; V gene: TRBV19; J gene: TRBJ1-5; CDR3 protein: CASSIGGSRNQPQHF; CDR3 DNA: TGTGCCAGTAGTATTGGGGGGTCGAGAAATCAGCCCCAGCATTTT
D gene: TRBD1; clone size: once; V gene: TRBV12-5; J gene: TRBJ1-1; CDR3 protein: CASGPGTGNMNTEAFF; CDR3 DNA: TGTGCTAGTGGCCCCGGGACAGGAAATATGAACACTGAAGCTTTCTTT
D gene: -; clone size: -; V gene: TRBV7-8; J gene: TRBJ2-3; CDR3 protein: CASSLDHRTDTQYF; CDR3 DNA: TGTGCCAGCAGCTTAGACCACCGCACAGATACGCAGTATTTT
D gene: -; clone size: few; V gene: TRBV25-1; J gene: TRBJ1-1; CDR3 protein: CASSEYLGLTEAFF; CDR3 DNA: TGTGCCAGCAGTGAATATTTGGGTCTCACTGAAGCTTTCTTT
D gene: TRBD2; clone size: -; V gene: TRBV12-3/TRBV12-4; J gene: TRBJ2-5; CDR3 protein: CASSSAGRETQYF; CDR3 DNA: TGTGCCAGCAGTTCAGCGGGGCGAGAGACCCAGTACTTC
D gene: -; clone size: -; V gene: TRBV28; J gene: TRBJ2-2; CDR3 protein: CEVHGNTGELFF; CDR3 DNA: TGTGAGGTCCATGGGAACACCGGGGAGCTGTTTTTT
D gene: -; clone size: -; V gene: TRBV19; J gene: TRBJ1-1; CDR3 protein: CASSPRTGNTEAFF; CDR3 DNA: TGTGCCAGTAGTCCCCGAACGGGGAACACTGAAGCTTTCTTT
D gene: -; clone size: -; V gene: TRBV5-1; J gene: TRBJ2-5; CDR3 protein: CASSSTLEETQYF; CDR3 DNA: TGCGCCAGCAGCTCCACGCTAGAAGAGACCCAGTACTTC
D gene: -; clone size: -; V gene: TRBV3-1/TRBV3-2; J gene: TRBJ1-1; CDR3 protein: CASSLLSRRDTEAFF; CDR3 DNA: TGTGCCAGCAGCCTCTTGTCCAGACGAGACACTGAAGCTTTCTTT
D gene: -; clone size: -; V gene: TRBV5-1; J gene: TRBJ1-6; CDR3 protein: CASSLSSYNSPLHF; CDR3 DNA: TGCGCCAGCAGCTTGAGCTCCTATAATTCACCCCTCCACTTT
D gene: TRBD1; clone size: once; V gene: TRBV30; J gene: TRBJ1-1; CDR3 protein: CAWSARGTEAFF; CDR3 DNA: TGTGCCTGGAGTGCCAGGGGGACTGAAGCTTTCTTT
D gene: -; clone size: -; V gene: TRBV6-1; J gene: TRBJ1-4; CDR3 protein: CASSGRPSPHNEKLFF; CDR3 DNA: TGTGCCAGCAGTGGACGGCCTTCCCCGCATAATGAAAAACTGTTTTTT
D gene: TRBD1; clone size: -; V gene: TRBV11-2; J gene: TRBJ1-2; CDR3 protein: CASSLGPGGDGYTF; CDR3 DNA: TGTGCCAGCAGCTTAGGGCCAGGGGGCGATGGCTACACCTTC
D gene: -; clone size: -; V gene: TRBV12-5; J gene: TRBJ2-7; CDR3 protein: CASGLDHYSNEQYF; CDR3 DNA: TGTGCTAGTGGTTTGGACCATTACAGCAACGAGCAGTACTTC
D gene: -; clone size: -; V gene: TRBV12-5; J gene: TRBJ1-3; CDR3 protein: CAGTTGIKLPPGGNTIYF; CDR3 DNA: TGTGCTGGAACGACCGGGATTAAACTACCTCCGGGAGGAAACACCATATATTTT
D gene: TRBD1; clone size: once; V gene: TRBV6-2/TRBV6-3; J gene: TRBJ2-7; CDR3 protein: CASSRPGTGVHEQYF; CDR3 DNA: TGTGCCAGCAGTCGCCCCGGGACAGGGGTCCACGAGCAGTACTTC
D gene: -; clone size: -; V gene: TRBV5-1; J gene: TRBJ1-6; CDR3 protein: CASSLERNSPLHF; CDR3 DNA: TGCGCCAGCAGCCTGGAACGCAATTCACCCCTCCACTTT
D gene: -; clone size: -; V gene: TRBV11-2; J gene: TRBJ2-5; CDR3 protein: CASSLVYGRRETQYF; CDR3 DNA: TGTGCCAGCAGCTTAGTATATGGGAGACGGGAGACCCAGTACTTC
D gene: -; clone size: few; V gene: TRBV2; J gene: TRBJ1-2; CDR3 protein: CASSFVASYGYTF; CDR3 DNA: TGTGCCAGCAGTTTCGTCGCCTCCTATGGCTACACCTTC
D gene: -; clone size: -; V gene: TRBV6-6; J gene: TRBJ2-7; CDR3 protein: CASSYSPVGNEQYF; CDR3 DNA: TGTGCCAGCAGTTACTCTCCCGTGGGCAACGAGCAGTACTTC
D gene: -; clone size: -; V gene: TRBV5-1; J gene: TRBJ2-3; CDR3 protein: CASSLELSTDTQYF; CDR3 DNA: TGCGCCAGCAGCTTGGAGCTTTCCACAGATACGCAGTATTTT
D gene: TRBD1; clone size: -; V gene: TRBV6-1; J gene: TRBJ2-1; CDR3 protein: CASTTGTGNYNEQFF; CDR3 DNA: TGTGCCAGCACCACGGGGACAGGTAACTACAATGAGCAGTTCTTC
D gene: TRBD1; clone size: -; V gene: TRBV6-5; J gene: TRBJ1-6; CDR3 protein: CASSPPTGLNSPLHF; CDR3 DNA: TGTGCCAGCAGTCCGCCGACAGGGCTGAATTCACCCCTCCACTTT
D gene: TRBD1; clone size: -; V gene: TRBV19; J gene: TRBJ1-5; CDR3 protein: CASSIDTGTGGNQPQHF; CDR3 DNA: TGTGCCAGTAGTATAGACACCGGGACAGGGGGTAATCAGCCCCAGCATTTT
D gene: -; clone size: few; V gene: TRBV5-1; J gene: TRBJ1-2; CDR3 protein: CASSDGTGGYGYTF; CDR3 DNA: TGCGCCAGCAGCGATGGGACCGGCGGCTATGGCTACACCTTC
D gene: -; clone size: -; V gene: TRBV6-6; J gene: TRBJ2-1; CDR3 protein: CASSYTRLGEQFF; CDR3 DNA: TGTGCCAGCAGTTACACCAGACTCGGTGAGCAGTTCTTC
D gene: TRBD2; clone size: -; V gene: TRBV29-1; J gene: TRBJ2-3; CDR3 protein: CSVEMAGGTDTQYF; CDR3 DNA: TGCAGCGTTGAGATGGCGGGGGGCACAGATACGCAGTATTTT
D gene: TRBD2; clone size: -; V gene: TRBV19; J gene: TRBJ2-1; CDR3 protein: CASSISSRGLSYNEQFF; CDR3 DNA: TGTGCCAGTAGTATATCTAGCCGGGGACTATCCTACAATGAGCAGTTCTTC
D gene: -; clone size: -; V gene: TRBV6-5; J gene: TRBJ1-3; CDR3 protein: CASSPDSYSGNTIYF; CDR3 DNA: TGTGCCAGCAGCCCCGACAGCTACTCTGGAAACACCATATATTTT
D gene: TRBD2; clone size: -; V gene: TRBV18; J gene: TRBJ2-5; CDR3 protein: CASSLVLAGAEETQYF; CDR3 DNA: TGTGCCAGCTCACTCGTACTAGCGGGGGCCGAAGAGACCCAGTACTTC
D gene: TRBD1; clone size: -; V gene: TRBV11-2; J gene: TRBJ2-7; CDR3 protein: CASSLSKGQGYEQYF; CDR3 DNA: TGTGCCAGCAGCTTAAGCAAGGGACAGGGATACGAGCAGTACTTC
D gene: -; clone size: -; V gene: TRBV7-9; J gene: TRBJ2-1; CDR3 protein: CASSLVPGLKTGIYNEQFF; CDR3 DNA: TGTGCCAGCAGCTTAGTCCCCGGGCTCAAAACGGGTATATACAATGAGCAGTTCTTC
D gene: -; clone size: -; V gene: TRBV6-5; J gene: TRBJ1-1; CDR3 protein: CASRQTLLRSEAFF; CDR3 DNA: TGTGCCAGCAGGCAGACACTCCTTCGGTCTGAAGCTTTCTTT
D gene: -; clone size: -; V gene: TRBV15; J gene: TRBJ1-2; CDR3 protein: CATSGYNYGYTF; CDR3 DNA: TGTGCCACCAGCGGATACAACTATGGCTACACCTTC
D gene: -; clone size: -; V gene: TRBV19; J gene: TRBJ1-3; CDR3 protein: CASSPRQMAAAIYF; CDR3 DNA: TGTGCCAGTAGTCCAAGACAGATGGCCGCCGCCATATATTTT